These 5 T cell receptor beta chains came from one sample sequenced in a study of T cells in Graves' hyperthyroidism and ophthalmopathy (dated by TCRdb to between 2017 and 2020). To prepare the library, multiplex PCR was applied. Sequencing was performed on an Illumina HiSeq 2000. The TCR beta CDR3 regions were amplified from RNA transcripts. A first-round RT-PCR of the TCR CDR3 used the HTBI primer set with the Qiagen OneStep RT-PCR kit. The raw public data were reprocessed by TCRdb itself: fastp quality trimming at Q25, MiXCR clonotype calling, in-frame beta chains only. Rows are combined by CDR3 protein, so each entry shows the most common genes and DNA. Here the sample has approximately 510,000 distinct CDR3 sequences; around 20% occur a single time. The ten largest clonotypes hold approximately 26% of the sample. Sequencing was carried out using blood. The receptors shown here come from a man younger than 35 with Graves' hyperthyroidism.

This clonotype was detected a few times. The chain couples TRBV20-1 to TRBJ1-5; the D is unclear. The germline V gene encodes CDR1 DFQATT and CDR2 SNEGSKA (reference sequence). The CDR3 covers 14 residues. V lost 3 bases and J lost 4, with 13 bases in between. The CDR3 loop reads CSASGGRFNQPQHF. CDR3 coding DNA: TGCAGTGCTAGTGGCGGGCGTTTTAATCAGCCCCAGCATTTT.

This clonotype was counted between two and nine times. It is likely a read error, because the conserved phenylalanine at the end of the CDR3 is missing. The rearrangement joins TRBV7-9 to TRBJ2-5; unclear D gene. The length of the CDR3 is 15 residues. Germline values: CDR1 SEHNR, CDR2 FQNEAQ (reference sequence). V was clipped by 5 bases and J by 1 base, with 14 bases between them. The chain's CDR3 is CASSRFGQAQETQYL. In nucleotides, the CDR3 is TGTGCCAGCAGCCGCTTCGGGCAGGCCCAAGAGACCCAGTACCTC.

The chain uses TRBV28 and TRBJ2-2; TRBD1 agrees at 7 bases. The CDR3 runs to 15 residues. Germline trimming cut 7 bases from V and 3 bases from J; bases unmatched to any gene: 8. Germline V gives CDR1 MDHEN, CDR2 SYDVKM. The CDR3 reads CASKRGGFDTGELFF. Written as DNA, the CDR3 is TGTGCCAGCAAACGAGGGGGCTTCGACACCGGGGAGCTGTTTTTT.

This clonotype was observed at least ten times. As DNA, the CDR3 is TGCAGCGTTCAGGGAGCTGGGGGCTACACCTTC. It is translated as CSVQGAGGYTF. The J gene is TRBJ1-2, the V gene TRBV29-1, with a tentative D call TRBD1 (5 bases). V lost 5 bases to trimming and J lost 8 bases, with 12 bases between them. The germline V gene has CDR1 SQVTM and CDR2 ANQGSEA. CDR3 length: 11 amino acids.

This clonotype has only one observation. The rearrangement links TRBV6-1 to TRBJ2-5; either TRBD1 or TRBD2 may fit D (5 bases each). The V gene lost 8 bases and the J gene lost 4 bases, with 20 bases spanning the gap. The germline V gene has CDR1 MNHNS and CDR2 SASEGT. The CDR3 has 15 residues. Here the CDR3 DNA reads TGTGCCAGCGGATCAAGAGCCGGGACGAGAGAGACCCAGTACTTC. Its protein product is CASGSRAGTRETQYF.